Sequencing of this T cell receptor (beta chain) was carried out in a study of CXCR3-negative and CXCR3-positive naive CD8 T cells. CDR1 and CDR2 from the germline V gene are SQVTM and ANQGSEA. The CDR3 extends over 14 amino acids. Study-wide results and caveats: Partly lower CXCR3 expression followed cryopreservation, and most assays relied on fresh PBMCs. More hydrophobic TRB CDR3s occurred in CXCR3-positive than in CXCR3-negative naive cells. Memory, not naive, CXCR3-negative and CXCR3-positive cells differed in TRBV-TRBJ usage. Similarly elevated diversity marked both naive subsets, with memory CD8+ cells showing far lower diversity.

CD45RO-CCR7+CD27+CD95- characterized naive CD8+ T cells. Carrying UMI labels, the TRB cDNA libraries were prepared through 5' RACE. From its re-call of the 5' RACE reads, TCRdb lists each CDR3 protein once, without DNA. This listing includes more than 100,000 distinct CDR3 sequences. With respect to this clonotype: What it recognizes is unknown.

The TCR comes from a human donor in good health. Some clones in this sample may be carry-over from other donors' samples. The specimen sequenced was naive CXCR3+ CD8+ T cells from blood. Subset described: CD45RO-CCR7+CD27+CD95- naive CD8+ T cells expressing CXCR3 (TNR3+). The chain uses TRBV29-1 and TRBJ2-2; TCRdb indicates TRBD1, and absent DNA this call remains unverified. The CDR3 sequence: CSVDPGKNTGELFF.